A single sample is the source of the 7 T cell receptor beta chains below, sequenced in a study of T-cell reconstitution after alpha-beta-depleted transplantation in children (dated by TCRdb to the mid-2010s). The method was PCR. Sequencing was performed on an Illumina HiSeq 2500. To normalize quantification of the TCRbeta repertoire, the TCR libraries were built with molecular barcoding that relied on unique molecular identifiers. The public reads were reprocessed in TCRdb via fastp at Q25 and MiXCR, keeping in-frame beta chains. Rows are combined by CDR3 protein, so each entry shows the most common genes and DNA. The sample table records around 670,000 distinct CDR3 sequences; less than 15% of these occur just once. The top ten clones comprise 0.79% of the sample. The sample's treatment or condition label, decoded: allogeneic hematopoietic cell transplantation with graft depleted of TCRalphabeta T cells and CD19 B cells.

The source material was PBMCs, sampled before TCRalphabeta/CD19-depleted stem cell transplant. These TCRs come from a girl aged 2-9 years with congenital amegakaryocytic thrombocytopenia, due to receive a stem cell transplant.

This clonotype was recorded at least ten times. This chain links TRBV20-1 with TRBJ1-2, with 9 bases identical to TRBD1. The CDR3 runs 14 residues. V was pared by 6 bases and J by 0 bases, with 5 bases of the junction left unmatched. Germline loops: CDR1 DFQATT, CDR2 SNEGSKA (reference sequence). The chain's CDR3 is CSAGQGRSNYGYTF. The CDR3 nucleotides read TGCAGTGCGGGACAGGGAAGGTCTAACTATGGCTACACCTTC.

This clonotype was counted at least ten times. The chain carries TRBV6-6 and TRBJ2-3; tentatively, D is TRBD2 (6 bases). V was pared by 6 bases and J by 0 bases, with 7 bases between. Germline assignment: CDR1 MNHNY and CDR2 SVGAGI (reference sequence). The CDR3 has 13 residues. The CDR3 loop reads CASRAGSTDTQYF. As DNA, the CDR3 is TGTGCCAGCAGGGCGGGGAGCACAGATACGCAGTATTTT.

This clonotype was seen ten or more times. CDR3 DNA: TGTGCCACCAGCAATGAGCAGTTCTTC. It encodes CATSNEQFF. This chain joins TRBV15 and TRBJ2-1; D uncertain. The CDR3 loop spans 9 amino acids. The V gene lost 4 bases and the J gene lost 8 bases, with 0 bases spanning the gap. CDR1 is LNHNV, CDR2 YYDKDF, per germline (reference sequence).

The sample holds many counts of this clonotype. The chain uses TRBV29-1 and TRBJ2-3; possibly TRBD1 or TRBD2 for D (6 bases each). Germline values: CDR1 SQVTM, CDR2 ANQGSEA. The CDR3 loop spans 12 amino acids. V gave up 7 bases and J gave up 5 bases, with 13 bases separating them. CDR3 bases: TGCAGCGACGAGGGGGAGGTAGATACGCAGTATTTT. Protein product: CSDEGEVDTQYF.

This clonotype was observed many times. The chain's CDR3 is CATSPASGRVGEQFF. CDR3 bases: TGTGCCACCAGTCCGGCTAGCGGGAGGGTGGGTGAGCAGTTCTTC. J is TRBJ2-1 and V is TRBV24-1; TRBD2 matches 12 bases. Unmatched junction bases numbered 8, after V lost 6 bases and J lost 9 bases. Looked up from germline, CDR1 is KGHDR and CDR2 is SFDVKD. CDR3 size: 15 residues.

This clonotype occurred many times. The rearrangement uses TRBV7-8 and TRBJ2-2, with 13 bases fitting TRBD2. Germline V gene data show CDR1 as SGHVS and CDR2 as FQNEAQ. After removal of 2 bases from V and 6 bases from J, the junction contained 6 bases not matched to a gene. The CDR3 is made up of 17 amino acids. The CDR3 reads CASSLRGLAGVAGELFF. The CDR3 coding sequence is TGTGCCAGCAGCTTACGTGGACTAGCGGGAGTGGCCGGGGAGCTGTTTTTT.

The table lists this clonotype with many counts. The chain recombines TRBV29-1 with TRBJ2-1, with TRBD2 as a possible D gene (6 bases). The CDR3 loop spans 14 amino acids. Germline lookup yields CDR1 SQVTM and CDR2 ANQGSEA. Trimming took 3 bases from V and 3 from J, leaving 12 bases between them. The CDR3 loop is CSVEVAGFYNEQFF. The CDR3 coding sequence is TGCAGCGTTGAGGTTGCGGGATTCTACAATGAGCAGTTCTTC.